A single sample is the source of the 24 T cell receptor beta chains below, sequenced in a study of regulatory T cells in long-lasting Graves disease. Time point here: newly diagnosed GD, antithyroid drugs for less than 3 months. PBMCs were the source of the RNA used for TCR sequencing. According to the study, TCR beta libraries were built with iRepertoire HTBI primers and CDR3-region Arm-PCR. One entry per CDR3 protein results from TCRdb running MiXCR on the multiplex PCR reads. This table holds 450,000 to 500,000 distinct CDR3 sequences, 15% to 20% found once. The data were also submitted as part of a second study, on T cells in Graves' hyperthyroidism and ophthalmopathy.

The sample was peripheral blood mononuclear cells (PBMCs), taken at new diagnosis, from a patient treated with antithyroid drugs. These receptors were taken from a man aged 35 to 55 with Graves disease.

This clonotype was picked up many times. The chain employs TRBV11-3 and TRBJ1-1; D uncertain. CDR3 size: 11 residues. The V end lost 3 bases, the J end lost 5 bases, and 4 bases lay between the germline ends. The V gene's germline CDR1 is SGHNT and CDR2 YENEEA. The CDR3 loop is CASSFQTEAFF. DNA of the CDR3: TGTGCCAGCAGCTTTCAGACTGAAGCTTTCTTT.

The chain uses TRBV9 and TRBJ1-1, with D unclear. V dropped 4 bases and J dropped 2 bases, with 15 bases sitting between them. The V gene's germline CDR1 is SGDLS and CDR2 YYNGEE. This CDR3 region has 15 residues. CDR3 DNA sequence: TGTGCCAGCAGCCGACCCCCCACGGGAAACACTGAAGCTTTCTTT. This codes for CASSRPPTGNTEAFF.

This clonotype was seen at least ten times. J is TRBJ2-1 and V is TRBV29-1, with 13 bases identical to TRBD2. This CDR3 spans 15 amino acids. Trimming took 4 bases from V and 9 from J; bases not matched to a gene: 9. Germline V gene sequence: CDR1 SQVTM, CDR2 ANQGSEA. CDR3 sequence (DNA): TGCAGCGTTGTCCCTCGGCGACTAGCGGGAGGTGAGCAGTTCTTC. Its protein product is CSVVPRRLAGGEQFF.

This clonotype has a handful of counts. The rearrangement uses TRBV9 and TRBJ1-4; D remains unclear. Germline assignment: CDR1 SGDLS and CDR2 YYNGEE. The V end was cut by 0 bases, the J end by 8 bases, with 11 bases between. The CDR3 loop spans 14 amino acids. The DNA of the CDR3 is TGTGCCAGCAGCGTAGAGGGCGGGAGCGAAAAACTGTTTTTT. It encodes CASSVEGGSEKLFF.

The sample holds a few counts of this clonotype. The gene calls are TRBV11-2 and TRBJ2-3; D assignment may be TRBD1 or TRBD2 (5 bases each). Germline loops: CDR1 SGHAT, CDR2 FQNNGV. The CDR3 has 16 amino acids. Trimming removed 4 bases at V and 1 base at J, with 15 bases between. Here the CDR3 reads CASSSIGGQGTDTQYF. Written as DNA, the CDR3 is TGTGCCAGCAGCTCCATTGGGGGTCAAGGCACAGATACGCAGTATTTT.

This clonotype was seen a few times. This rearrangement joins TRBV28 to TRBJ2-4; D unresolved. The CDR3 spans 16 residues. CDR1 and CDR2 from the germline V gene are MDHEN and SYDVKM. Deletions cut 5 bases from V and 8 bases from J, with 22 bases between. CDR3 in amino acids: CASSHTSVSDRDIQYF. CDR3 bases: TGTGCCAGCAGTCATACCTCCGTATCGGACCGTGACATTCAGTACTTC.

This clonotype was found many times. This CDR3 reads CASSPHSGDPQHF. The CDR3 DNA is TGTGCCAGCAGCCCTCACTCAGGGGACCCCCAGCATTTT. This chain uses TRBV7-3 with TRBJ1-5; possible D gene TRBD1, 6 bases. The ends were cut back, 5 bases at V and 10 bases at J, with 15 bases in the middle. Germline CDR1 is SGHTA and CDR2 is FQGTGA. This CDR3 has 13 amino acids. The full variable domain, with the rest looked up from reference TRBV7-3 and TRBJ1-5, is GAGVSQTPSNKVTEKGKYVELRCDPISGHTALYWYRQSLGQGPEFLIYFQGTGAADDSGLPNDRFFAVRPEGSVSTLKIQRTERGDSAVYLCASSPHSGDPQHFGDGTRLSIL.

A note on this clonotype: This may be a read error: a much more frequent sequence differs by one nucleotide. This chain joins TRBV13 and TRBJ2-7; no definite D call. Germline loops: CDR1 PRHDT, CDR2 FYEKMQ (reference sequence). There are 17 residues in the CDR3. Trimming stripped 0 bases from V and 0 bases from J, with 15 bases between. The CDR3 loop is CASSLGSLSTLSYEQYF. CDR3 bases: TGTGCCAGCAGCTTAGGCAGTCTTAGCACCCTCTCCTACGAGCAGTACTTC.

The table lists this clonotype with many counts. The V gene is TRBV20-1, the J gene TRBJ1-6; no reliable D call. The CDR3 has 13 residues. The V gene's germline CDR1 is DFQATT and CDR2 SNEGSKA (reference sequence). V dropped 0 bases and J dropped 13 bases, with 13 bases sitting between them. The CDR3 loop is CSARESQPQPLHF. CDR3 nucleotides: TGCAGTGCTAGAGAATCGCAACCCCAGCCCCTCCACTTT.

This clonotype was counted at least ten times. V usage is TRBV20-1 and J usage is TRBJ1-1; D ambiguous. Per the germline V gene, CDR1 is DFQATT and CDR2 is SNEGSKA (reference sequence). Trimming shortened V by 4 bases and J by 1 base, and 7 bases separated the two germline ends. The CDR3 loop spans 12 amino acids. The DNA of the CDR3 is TGCAGTGCTAATGACGAGAACACTGAAGCTTTCTTT. Translated, it gives CSANDENTEAFF.

The chain joins TRBV29-1 to TRBJ2-6; no definite D call. CDR3 size: 13 residues. The germline gives CDR1 SQVTM, CDR2 ANQGSEA. Trimming removed 3 bases at V and 0 bases at J, with 3 bases between. CDR3 DNA: TGCAGCGTTGACAGCTCTGGGGCCAACGTCCTGACTTTC. This codes for CSVDSSGANVLTF.

This clonotype was counted many times. CDR3 coding DNA: TGTGCCAGCAGCGGCCAAGGGACTAGCGGGAGGGCCGGAGGAGATACGCAGTATTTT. Its translation is CASSGQGTSGRAGGDTQYF. This chain links TRBV13 with TRBJ2-3, with 16 bases aligning to TRBD2. The CDR3 is made up of 19 amino acids. CDR1 is PRHDT, CDR2 FYEKMQ, per germline (reference sequence). J was trimmed by 5 bases and V by 5 bases; bases with no gene match: 13.

The chain is built from TRBV20-1 and TRBJ1-2; D is undetermined. With 0 bases removed from V and 7 bases from J, the gap between germline ends came to 9 bases. Germline V gene sequence: CDR1 DFQATT, CDR2 SNEGSKA (reference sequence). CDR3 length: 12 amino acids. The CDR3 here is CSARDLVGGYTF. In nucleotides, the CDR3 is TGCAGTGCTAGAGATCTGGTCGGTGGCTACACCTTC.

This clonotype was picked up many times. The chain joins TRBV12-3 or TRBV12-4 to TRBJ1-5; D is undetermined. Trimming removed 6 bases at V and 5 bases at J, with 14 bases between. The CDR3 runs to 14 residues. The CDR3 sequence is CASRPNVGDQPQHF. CDR3 DNA: TGTGCCAGCAGACCGAATGTTGGGGATCAGCCCCAGCATTTT.

In its sample, this clonotype was seen many times. J is TRBJ1-1 and V is TRBV5-1; maybe TRBD1 (6 bases). The CDR3 is made up of 14 amino acids. Trimming shortened V by 5 bases and J by 1 base, and 12 bases separated the two germline ends. Per the germline V gene, CDR1 is SGHRS and CDR2 is YFSETQ. DNA of the CDR3: TGCGCCAGCAGATGGGGGCCGGAGAACACTGAAGCTTTCTTT. Its protein product is CASRWGPENTEAFF. The full variable domain, in which reference TRBV5-1 and TRBJ1-1 provide the parts outside the CDR3, is KAGVTQTPRYLIKTRGQQVTLSCSPISGHRSVSWYQQTPGQGLQFLFEYFSETQRNKGNFPGRFSGRQFSNSRSEMNVSTLELGDSALYLCASRWGPENTEAFFGQGTRLTVV.

This clonotype was observed many times. V usage is TRBV5-5 and J usage is TRBJ1-2, with D possibly TRBD1 on 6 matching bases. The V end lost 3 bases, the J end lost 1 base, and 13 bases lay between the germline ends. Per the germline V gene, CDR1 is SGHKS and CDR2 is YYEKEE (reference sequence). CDR3 size: 15 residues. The CDR3 coding sequence is TGTGCCAGCAGCTATGGACAGAACAATAACTATGGCTACACCTTC. Translation gives CASSYGQNNNYGYTF.

The rearrangement uses TRBV20-1 and TRBJ2-1; D perhaps matches TRBD2 (6 bases). CDR1 DFQATT and CDR2 SNEGSKA come from the germline V gene (reference sequence). Trimming shortened V by 3 bases and J by 8 bases, and 11 bases separated the two germline ends. The CDR3 sequence is 12 residues long. The chain's CDR3 is CSASRGVDEQFF. CDR3 DNA: TGCAGTGCTAGTCGCGGGGTGGATGAGCAGTTCTTC.

This clonotype appeared a few times. This rearrangement joins TRBV20-1 to TRBJ1-1; possibly TRBD1 for D (5 bases). Germline CDR1 reads DFQATT; CDR2 reads SNEGSKA (reference sequence). V shed 6 bases and J shed 12 bases, with 23 bases lying between them. The CDR3 contains 13 residues. CDR3 DNA: TGCAGTGCACTCTCCCCAGGGTCTTCTCCCTCTTTCTTT. Translating it yields CSALSPGSSPSFF.

In this sample, this clonotype turned up many times. The J gene is TRBJ2-1, the V gene TRBV3-1; 8 bases match TRBD2. The CDR3 is 15 residues long. Trimming removed 1 base from V and 6 bases from J; junction bases left unmatched: 5. The germline gives CDR1 LGHDT, CDR2 YNNKEL (reference sequence). In nucleotides, the CDR3 is TGTGCCAGCAGCCAAGGCTCCGGACTAGCCAATGAGCAGTTCTTC. It specifies CASSQGSGLANEQFF.

CDR3 in DNA: TGTGCCAGCAGCTTTGGACAGTTTTGGGGATTTTTTGAGCAGTACTTC. As protein: CASSFGQFWGFFEQYF. The chain joins TRBV7-9 to TRBJ2-7; TRBD1 might be the D (6 bases). CDR3 length: 16 amino acids. Deletions cut 3 bases from V and 7 bases from J, with 22 bases between. The germline CDR1 and CDR2 sequences are SEHNR and FQNEAQ (reference sequence).

The V call is TRBV20-1, the J call TRBJ2-7; 15 bases are shared with TRBD2. Trimming took 4 bases from V and 4 from J; bases not matched to a gene: 5. This CDR3 comprises 15 residues. The germline CDR1 and CDR2 sequences are DFQATT and SNEGSKA (reference sequence). In DNA form, the CDR3 reads TGCAGTGCTATTATAGGACTAGCGGGAGGGTACGAGCAGTACTTC. This encodes CSAIIGLAGGYEQYF.

This clonotype was picked up one time. The V call is TRBV7-9, the J call TRBJ2-7; the D is unclear. The V end lost 5 bases, the J end lost 6 bases, and 8 bases lay between the germline ends. The CDR3 extends over 11 amino acids. The germline V gene encodes CDR1 SEHNR and CDR2 FQNEAQ (reference sequence). CDR3 loop: CASSPMSEQYF. In DNA, the CDR3 is TGTGCCAGCAGCCCCATGAGCGAGCAGTACTTC.

This clonotype was found many times. This chain links TRBV20-1 with TRBJ2-5; the match to TRBD2 covers 10 bases. Germline loops: CDR1 DFQATT, CDR2 SNEGSKA (reference sequence). V shed 4 bases, J shed 5 bases, and the junction held 10 bases outside the gene matches. The CDR3 is 15 amino acids. The CDR3 region is CSATRASGSSETQYF. Written as DNA, the CDR3 is TGCAGTGCTACCAGGGCTAGCGGGAGTTCGGAGACCCAGTACTTC.

This clonotype appeared a few times. The chain uses TRBV19 and TRBJ2-7, with D possibly being TRBD2 (6 bases). V lost 4 bases, J lost 0 bases, and 16 bases lay in between. Germline V CDR1 and CDR2: LNHDA, SQIVND (reference sequence). CDR3 length: 16 residues. Here the CDR3 reads CASSSPGGSSSYEQYF. The DNA for the CDR3 is TGTGCCAGTAGTAGCCCCGGGGGATCGAGCTCCTACGAGCAGTACTTC.